The 21 T cell receptor beta chains reported below all come from one sample, sequenced in a study of early stage breast cancer tumors. Assay used: immunoSEQ multiplex PCR; TCRdb lists only in-frame clones, some missing. The repertoire includes roughly 57,000 clones, around nine tenths of them detected once, and around 5% sits in the top ten. The material sequenced was blood. These receptors were taken from a person aged 65 to 85 with breast cancer.

The V gene is TRBV6-5, the J gene TRBJ2-6, with 9 positions matching TRBD1. The CDR3 length is 16 residues. CDR1 MNHEY and CDR2 SVGAGI come from the germline V gene. The V and J ends lost 4 bases and 3 bases, in that order; junction bases with no gene match: 4. The CDR3 region has the DNA TGTGCCAGCAGTTTCACAGGGGGCGGTGGGGCCAACGTCCTGACTTTC. Translated, it gives CASSFTGGGGANVLTF.

Points on this clone: The germline gene is not matched at one end of the junction; a read error may be the cause. The chain combines TRBV25-1 with TRBJ2-3, with TRBD1 matching 10 bases. The CDR3 loop spans 12 amino acids. The germline V gene encodes CDR1 MGHDK and CDR2 SYGVNS. The CDR3: CASSGQGALKNF. As DNA, the CDR3 is TGTGCCAGCAGTGGACAGGGGGCGCTTAAGAATTTT.

This clone was counted a single time. This chain links TRBV6-5 with TRBJ1-1, with 7 bases identical to TRBD1. Germline CDR1 and CDR2: MNHEY and SVGAGI. The V gene end was trimmed by 6 bases and the J gene end by 1 base; junction bases not matched to a gene: 11. The CDR3 is 16 amino acids. The chain's CDR3 is CASSYLTGEPNTEAFF. The CDR3 DNA reads TGTGCCAGCAGCTACCTAACAGGGGAACCGAACACTGAAGCTTTCTTT.

V gene TRBV13 combines with J gene TRBJ2-7; no firm D call. The V and J ends lost 5 bases and 4 bases respectively, with 9 bases between them. This CDR3 has 12 amino acids. Germline CDR1 reads PRHDT; CDR2 reads FYEKMQ (reference sequence). The CDR3: CASSPDSYEQYF. CDR3 DNA: TGTGCCAGCAGCCCCGACTCTTACGAGCAGTACTTC.

The chain has TRBV21-1 and TRBJ1-3; the table's TRBD1 call for D was not verified on the DNA. TRBV21-1 is annotated as a pseudogene. The CDR3 sequence is 14 residues long. CDR3 sequence: CASEQRTEPNTIYF. CDR3 bases: TGTGCCAGCGAACAAAGAACAGAACCAAACACCATATATTTT.

Only one count was recorded for this clone. This chain uses TRBV30 with TRBJ2-5; 10 nucleotides agree with TRBD2. The CDR3 length is 14 residues. The V and J ends lost 7 bases and 3 bases, in that order; junction bases with no gene match: 8. CDR1 and CDR2 from the germline V gene are GTSNPN and SVGIG (reference sequence). The CDR3 here is CALGRGLAEETQYF. In DNA form, the CDR3 reads TGTGCCTTGGGACGTGGACTAGCGGAAGAGACCCAGTACTTC.

The rearrangement uses TRBV6-6 and TRBJ1-1; D unresolved. The CDR3 has 14 residues. With 2 bases removed from V and 4 bases from J, the gap between germline ends came to 11 bases. The germline V gene encodes CDR1 MNHNY and CDR2 SVGAGI (reference sequence). CDR3 in amino acids: CASSYRELVTEAFF. The CDR3 DNA follows: TGTGCCAGCAGTTACCGTGAGTTGGTCACTGAAGCTTTCTTT.

The chain recombines TRBV20-1 with TRBJ2-7; possible D gene TRBD1, 6 bases. The germline V and J ends were trimmed by 7 bases and 9 bases, with 16 bases remaining between them. The CDR3 has 11 residues. Per the germline V gene, CDR1 is DFQATT and CDR2 is SNEGSKA (reference sequence). The CDR3, as DNA: TGCAGTGTCAAGACACCACAGGGGCAGTACTTC. Translating it yields CSVKTPQGQYF.

This clone showed up just once. In DNA, the CDR3 is TGTGCCAGCAGCTTAGGAGTGAGAGTCGGGGGGGCGGTGCAGTTCTTC. Translating gives CASSLGVRVGGAVQFF. This chain links TRBV11-2 with TRBJ2-1; TRBD2 aligns across 8 bases. CDR3 length: 16 amino acids. Germline lookup yields CDR1 SGHAT and CDR2 FQNNGV. The V and J ends lost 1 base and 12 bases, in that order; junction bases with no gene match: 14.

This clone was recorded only once. The rearrangement uses TRBV9 and TRBJ1-1, with D unclear. The germline V and J ends were trimmed by 3 bases and 4 bases, with 7 bases remaining between them. Per germline, CDR1 SGDLS and CDR2 YYNGEE. The CDR3 is 12 amino acids. DNA of the CDR3: TGTGCCAGCAGCGGAGATATCACTGAAGCTTTCTTT. Its translation is CASSGDITEAFF.

The chain uses TRBV11-2 and TRBJ1-2, with D tentatively TRBD1 (6 bases). The ends were cut back, 5 bases at V and 6 bases at J, with 10 bases in the middle. The V gene's germline CDR1 is SGHAT and CDR2 FQNNGV. This CDR3 region has 12 residues. CDR3 in DNA: TGTGCCAGCAGCGCCAGGGGTCATGGCTACACCTTC. Residues: CASSARGHGYTF.

The chain uses TRBV5-4 and TRBJ2-7, with D tentatively TRBD2 (6 bases). Trimming pared 4 bases from V and 7 bases from J, leaving 24 bases between. Germline V CDR1 and CDR2: SGHNT, YYREEE (reference sequence). The CDR3 extends over 16 amino acids. CDR3 DNA sequence: TGTGCCAGCAGCCTACCTGGGGACTTCAACTTACGGGAGCAGTACTTC. As protein: CASSLPGDFNLREQYF.

The chain links TRBV30 to TRBJ1-5; no reliable D call. The CDR3 is made up of 13 amino acids. The V end was cut by 0 bases, the J end by 4 bases, with 7 bases between. CDR1 and CDR2 from the germline V gene are GTSNPN and SVGIG (reference sequence). Written as DNA, the CDR3 is TGTGCCTGGAGTGTTGCAGAAAATCAGCCCCAGCATTTT. Translation: CAWSVAENQPQHF.

V and J are TRBV29-1 and TRBJ1-4; TRBD1 is a possible D gene (5 bases). Trimming pared 7 bases from V and 7 bases from J, leaving 16 bases between. The length of the CDR3 is 13 residues. Germline CDR1 SQVTM, CDR2 ANQGSEA. This chain's CDR3 is CSAGGPGGEKLFF. The CDR3, as DNA: TGCAGCGCCGGCGGCCCGGGGGGTGAAAAACTGTTTTTT.

The CDR3 protein is CASSLGGPGANVLTF. The CDR3 DNA reads as TGTGCCAGCAGCCTGGGGGGGCCCGGGGCCAACGTCCTGACTTTC. The genes are TRBV7-9 and TRBJ2-6, with D possibly matching TRBD2 (7 bases). This CDR3 comprises 15 residues. The germline V gene has CDR1 SEHNR and CDR2 FQNEAQ (reference sequence). Trimming removed 5 bases at V and 4 bases at J, with 12 bases between.

The chain carries TRBV5-1 and TRBJ2-7; TRBD1 matches 7 bases. V dropped 0 bases and J dropped 6; count of bases not matched to a gene: 9. CDR1 is SGHRS, CDR2 YFSETQ, per germline. The CDR3 totals 15 residues. CDR3 coding DNA: TGCGCCAGCAGCTTGGGAGGGGGCGACGAGGCCGAGCAGTACTTC. Translated, it gives CASSLGGGDEAEQYF.

The rearrangement uses TRBV7-2 and TRBJ2-3; D possibly corresponds to TRBD2 (6 bases). Trimming left V 5 bases short and J 2 bases short, with 17 bases between. Germline lookup yields CDR1 SGHTA and CDR2 FQGNSA. This CDR3 comprises 16 residues. The CDR3: CASSPLGAGITDTQYF. The CDR3 DNA is TGTGCCAGCAGCCCACTGGGAGCGGGTATCACAGATACGCAGTATTTT. Using reference TRBV7-2 and TRBJ2-3 for the parts outside the CDR3, the full variable domain is GAGVSQSPSNKVTEKGKDVELRCDPISGHTALYWYRQSLGQGLEFLIYFQGNSAPDKSGLPSDRFSAERTGGSVSTLTIQRTQQEDSAVYLCASSPLGAGITDTQYFGPGTRLTVL.

This chain links TRBV23-1 with TRBJ1-1; D is ambiguous. TRBV23-1 is an ORF; its function is uncertain. The CDR3 length is 17 residues. V lost 0 bases to trimming and J lost 2 bases, with 16 bases between them. CDR3 sequence: CASSQSIHDKTNTEAFF. The DNA for the CDR3 is TGCGCCAGCAGTCAATCGATCCACGACAAGACCAACACTGAAGCTTTCTTT.

The CDR3 DNA reads as TGTGCCAGCACTCAGGACACGAGCTCCTATAATTCACCCCTCCACTTT. Its protein product is CASTQDTSSYNSPLHF. V is TRBV6-6 and J is TRBJ1-6; D possibly corresponds to TRBD1 (5 bases). The V and J ends lost 7 bases and 0 bases respectively, with 13 bases between them. Germline lookup yields CDR1 MNHNY and CDR2 SVGAGI (reference sequence). This CDR3 spans 16 amino acids.

The V call is TRBV5-4, the J call TRBJ2-3, with 8 bases matching TRBD2. The germline CDR1 and CDR2 sequences are SGHNT and YYREEE (reference sequence). The ends lost 3 bases at V and 6 bases at J; junction bases unmatched: 12. The CDR3 contains 16 residues. For the CDR3, the DNA is TGTGCCAGCAGCTCTCAGCGGGGGCCCCCGGTGGATACGCAGTATTTT. Protein sequence: CASSSQRGPPVDTQYF.

The J gene is TRBJ1-1, the V gene TRBV29-1; 8 positions match TRBD1. CDR1 SQVTM and CDR2 ANQGSEA come from the germline V gene. The CDR3 has 11 residues. Trimming removed 5 bases from V and 8 bases from J; junction bases left unmatched: 4. The CDR3 DNA follows: TGCAGCGTTATAGGACAGGGCGAAGCTTTCTTT. Translation: CSVIGQGEAFF.